This T cell receptor (beta chain) emerged from a study of OX40 agonist ivuxolimab in advanced cancers. Findings of the study overall: More expanded clones were found, on average, in CD8+ than in CD4+ T cells.

CDR3 length: 11 residues. V lost 2 bases, J lost 8 bases, and 4 bases lay in between. Per the germline V gene, CDR1 is SGHAT and CDR2 is FQNNGV. The data were produced by immunoSEQ multiplex PCR, yet TCRdb's version contains in-frame clones alone and is incomplete. The table includes over 15,000 clones, 86% detected once. Concerning this clone: What it binds is not known.

This receptor was identified in an adult with an advanced solid tumor such as melanoma, head and neck, liver or kidney cancer. The chain employs TRBV11-2 and TRBJ2-1, with D hard to call. The source was CD4+ or CD8+ T cells sorted from blood, collected in a trial of the OX40 agonist ivuxolimab. Written as DNA, the CDR3 is TGTGCCAGCAGCTTAAGAGATGAGCAGTTCTTC. Translating it yields CASSLRDEQFF.